This TCR beta chain was identified during a study of blood T cell repertoires in COVID-19. CDR1 is MNHEY and CDR2 is SMNVEV in the germline V gene (reference sequence). This CDR3 has 13 amino acids. V dropped 0 bases and J dropped 6 bases, with 9 bases sitting between them. Here immunoSEQ multiplex PCR was the method, and the copy in TCRdb shows in-frame clones only, minus some. The sample lists about 200,000 clones; roughly 88% were seen once. This study enrolled people aged about 18 to 90 from about 24 US geographic areas. The chain is built from TRBV27 and TRBJ2-7; weak D call: TRBD2 (6 bases). The clonotype comes from a man between 35 and 55 years old with acute COVID-19. The sample comprised PBMCs or T cells enriched from blood (not recorded which). The CDR3 DNA follows: TGTGCCAGCAGTTTATCAGGAGGGTTCGAGCAGTACTTC. Amino acid sequence: CASSLSGGFEQYF.